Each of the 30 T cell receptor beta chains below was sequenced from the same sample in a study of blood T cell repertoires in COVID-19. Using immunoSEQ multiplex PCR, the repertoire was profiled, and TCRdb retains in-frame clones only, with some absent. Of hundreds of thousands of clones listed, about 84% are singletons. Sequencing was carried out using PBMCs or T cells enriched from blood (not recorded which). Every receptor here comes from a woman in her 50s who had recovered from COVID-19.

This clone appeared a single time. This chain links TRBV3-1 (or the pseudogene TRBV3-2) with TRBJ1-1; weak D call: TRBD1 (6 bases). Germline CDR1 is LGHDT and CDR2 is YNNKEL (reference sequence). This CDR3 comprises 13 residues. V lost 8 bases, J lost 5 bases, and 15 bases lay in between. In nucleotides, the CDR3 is TGTGCCAGCCGGATACAGGGTGGAACTGAAGCTTTCTTT. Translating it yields CASRIQGGTEAFF.

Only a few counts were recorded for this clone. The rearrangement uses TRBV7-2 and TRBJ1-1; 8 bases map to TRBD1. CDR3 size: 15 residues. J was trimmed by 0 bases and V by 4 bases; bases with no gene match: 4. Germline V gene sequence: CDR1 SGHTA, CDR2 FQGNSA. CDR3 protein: CASSSRGPMNTEAFF. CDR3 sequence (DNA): TGTGCCAGCAGCTCCAGGGGGCCCATGAACACTGAAGCTTTCTTT.

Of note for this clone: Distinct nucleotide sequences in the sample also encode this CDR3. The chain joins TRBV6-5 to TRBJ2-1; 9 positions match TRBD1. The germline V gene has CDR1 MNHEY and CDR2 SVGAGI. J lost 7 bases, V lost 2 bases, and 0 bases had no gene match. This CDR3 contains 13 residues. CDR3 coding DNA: TGTGCCAGCAGTTACGACAGGGGGAATGAGCAGTTCTTC. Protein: CASSYDRGNEQFF.

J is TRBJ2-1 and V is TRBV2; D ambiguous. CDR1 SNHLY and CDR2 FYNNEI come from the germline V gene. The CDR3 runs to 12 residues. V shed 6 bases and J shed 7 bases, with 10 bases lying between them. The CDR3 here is CASRKEKNEQFF. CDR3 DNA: TGTGCCAGCAGGAAGGAGAAGAATGAGCAGTTCTTC.

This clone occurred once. The CDR3 protein is CAWMLLDSPYNEQFF. The DNA for the CDR3 is TGTGCCTGGATGTTACTGGACAGCCCCTACAATGAGCAGTTCTTC. V gene TRBV30 combines with J gene TRBJ2-1, with D maybe TRBD1 (6 bases). In germline, CDR1 is GTSNPN, CDR2 SVGIG (reference sequence). The CDR3 is made up of 15 amino acids. The V gene lost 4 bases and the J gene lost 2 bases, with 15 bases spanning the gap.

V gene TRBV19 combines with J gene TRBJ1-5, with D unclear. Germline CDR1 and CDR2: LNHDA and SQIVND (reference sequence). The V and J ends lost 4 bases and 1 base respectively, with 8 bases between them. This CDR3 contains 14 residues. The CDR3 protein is CASSRAASNQPQHF. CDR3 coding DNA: TGTGCCAGTAGTAGGGCCGCGAGCAATCAGCCCCAGCATTTT.

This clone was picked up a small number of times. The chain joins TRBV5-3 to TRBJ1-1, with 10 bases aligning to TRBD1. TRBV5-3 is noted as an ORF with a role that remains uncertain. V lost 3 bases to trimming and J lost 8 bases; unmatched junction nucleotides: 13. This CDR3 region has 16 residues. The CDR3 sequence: CARSCIRDRGSLEAFF. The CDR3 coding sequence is TGTGCCAGAAGCTGTATAAGGGACAGGGGTAGTTTGGAAGCTTTCTTT.

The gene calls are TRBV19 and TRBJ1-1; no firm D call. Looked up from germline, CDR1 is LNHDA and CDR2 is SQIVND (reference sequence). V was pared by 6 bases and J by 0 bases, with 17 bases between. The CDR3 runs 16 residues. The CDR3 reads CASRREDSFLNTEAFF. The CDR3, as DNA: TGTGCCAGTAGGAGAGAAGACTCTTTTCTGAACACTGAAGCTTTCTTT.

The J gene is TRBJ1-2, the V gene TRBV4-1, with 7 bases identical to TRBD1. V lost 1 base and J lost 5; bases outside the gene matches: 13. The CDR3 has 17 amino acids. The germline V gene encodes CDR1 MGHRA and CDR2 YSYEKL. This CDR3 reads CASSQVVRDSKFYGYTF. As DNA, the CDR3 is TGCGCCAGCAGCCAAGTTGTCCGGGACAGCAAATTTTATGGCTACACCTTC.

The DNA of the CDR3 is TGTGCCAGCAGCGGACAGGGGGTGGTCGGGGAGCTGTTTTTT. Translating gives CASSGQGVVGELFF. J is TRBJ2-2 and V is TRBV7-9; 10 bases map to TRBD1. The CDR3 sequence is 14 residues long. The junction had 4 bases not matched to a gene; V was cut back by 5 bases and J by 7 bases. Germline assignment: CDR1 SEHNR and CDR2 FQNEAQ (reference sequence).

CDR3 sequence: CASSSTGQTNEGYTF. The CDR3 DNA sequence: TGTGCCAGCAGCTCCACGGGACAGACGAATGAGGGCTACACCTTC. The chain joins TRBV7-6 to TRBJ1-2; 7 bases match TRBD1. The length of the CDR3 is 15 residues. V trimming: 4 bases; J trimming: 8 bases; junction bases outside the gene matches: 13. Per the germline V gene, CDR1 is SGHVS and CDR2 is FNYEAQ. The full variable domain, its missing parts supplied by reference TRBV7-6 and TRBJ1-2, is GAGVSQSPRYKVTKRGQDVALRCDPISGHVSLYWYRQALGQGPEFLTYFNYEAQQDKSGLPNDRFSAERPEGSISTLTIQRTEQRDSAMYRCASSSTGQTNEGYTFGSGTRLTVV.

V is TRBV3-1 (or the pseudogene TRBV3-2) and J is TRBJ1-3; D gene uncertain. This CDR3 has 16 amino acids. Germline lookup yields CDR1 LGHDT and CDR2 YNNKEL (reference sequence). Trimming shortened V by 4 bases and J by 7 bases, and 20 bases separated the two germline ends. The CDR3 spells CASSLPLATSGNTIYF. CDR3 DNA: TGTGCCAGCAGCCTTCCCCTAGCGACTTCGGGGAACACCATATATTTT.

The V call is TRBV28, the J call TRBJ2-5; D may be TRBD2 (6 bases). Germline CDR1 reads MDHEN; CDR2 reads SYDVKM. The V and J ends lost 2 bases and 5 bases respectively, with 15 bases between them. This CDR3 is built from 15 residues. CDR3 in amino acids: CASSLIGGFAETQYF. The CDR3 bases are TGTGCCAGCAGTTTAATAGGAGGGTTTGCGGAGACCCAGTACTTC.

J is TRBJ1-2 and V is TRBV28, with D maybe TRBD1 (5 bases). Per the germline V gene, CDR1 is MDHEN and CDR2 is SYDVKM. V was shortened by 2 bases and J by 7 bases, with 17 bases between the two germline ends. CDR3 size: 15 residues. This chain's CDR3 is CASSLRRGWDGGYTF. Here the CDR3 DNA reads TGTGCCAGCAGTTTACGGAGGGGTTGGGATGGTGGCTACACCTTC.

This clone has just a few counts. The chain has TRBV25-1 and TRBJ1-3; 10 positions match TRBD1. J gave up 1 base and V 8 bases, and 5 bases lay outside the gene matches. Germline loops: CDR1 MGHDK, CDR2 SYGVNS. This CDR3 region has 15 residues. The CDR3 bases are TGTGCCAGCGCCCCGGGACAGGGGTCTGGAAACACCATATATTTT. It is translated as CASAPGQGSGNTIYF.

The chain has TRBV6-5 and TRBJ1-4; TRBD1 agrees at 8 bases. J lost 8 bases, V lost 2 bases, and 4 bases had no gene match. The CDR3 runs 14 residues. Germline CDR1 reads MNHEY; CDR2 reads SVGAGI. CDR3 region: CASSYQTGEEKLFF. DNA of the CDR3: TGTGCCAGCAGTTACCAGACAGGGGAAGAAAAACTGTTTTTT.

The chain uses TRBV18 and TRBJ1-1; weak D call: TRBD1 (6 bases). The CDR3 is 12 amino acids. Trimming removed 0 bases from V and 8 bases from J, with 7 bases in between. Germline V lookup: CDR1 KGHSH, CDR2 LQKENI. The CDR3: CASSPPGTEAFF. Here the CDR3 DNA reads TGTGCCAGCTCACCACCCGGGACAGAAGCTTTCTTT. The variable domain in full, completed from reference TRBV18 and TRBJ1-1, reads NAGVMQNPRHLVRRRGQEARLRCSPMKGHSHVYWYRQLPEEGLKFMVYLQKENIIDESGMPKERFSAEFPKEGPSILRIQQVVRGDSAAYFCASSPPGTEAFFGQGTRLTVV.

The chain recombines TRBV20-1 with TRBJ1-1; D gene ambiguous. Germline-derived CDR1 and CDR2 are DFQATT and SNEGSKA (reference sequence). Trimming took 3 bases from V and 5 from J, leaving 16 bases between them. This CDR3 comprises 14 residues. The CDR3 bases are TGCAGTGCTAGTCCGGGGATATTTGGGACTGAAGCTTTCTTT. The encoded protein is CSASPGIFGTEAFF.

CDR3 nucleotides: TGTGCCAGTGCGAGGGTAGGTCAGCCCCAGCATTTT. It is translated as CASARVGQPQHF. The J gene is TRBJ1-5, the V gene TRBV27, with D hard to call. The V end lost 9 bases, the J end lost 6 bases, and 12 bases lay between the germline ends. The CDR3 sequence is 12 residues long. The germline V gene has CDR1 MNHEY and CDR2 SMNVEV (reference sequence).

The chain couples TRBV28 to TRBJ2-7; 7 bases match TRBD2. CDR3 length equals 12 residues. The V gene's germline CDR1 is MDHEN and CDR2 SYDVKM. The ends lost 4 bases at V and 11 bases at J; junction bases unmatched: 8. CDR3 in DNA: TGTGCCAGCAGTTCCGTTGGGCGGGGGAAGTACTTC. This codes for CASSSVGRGKYF.

Here the CDR3 reads CASSFGTANFLNTEAFF. CDR3 DNA sequence: TGTGCCAGCAGTTTCGGGACAGCGAATTTCTTGAACACTGAAGCTTTCTTT. This sequence joins TRBV28 and TRBJ1-1; 7 bases align to TRBD1. Trimming removed 3 bases from V and 0 bases from J; junction bases left unmatched: 10. Germline V gene data show CDR1 as MDHEN and CDR2 as SYDVKM. The CDR3 runs to 17 residues.

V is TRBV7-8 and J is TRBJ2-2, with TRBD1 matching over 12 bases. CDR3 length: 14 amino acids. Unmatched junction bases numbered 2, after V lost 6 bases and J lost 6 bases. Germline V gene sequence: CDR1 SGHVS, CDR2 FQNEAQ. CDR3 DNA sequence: TGTGCCAGCAGTAGGGACAGGGGGCCCGGGGAGCTGTTTTTT. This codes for CASSRDRGPGELFF.

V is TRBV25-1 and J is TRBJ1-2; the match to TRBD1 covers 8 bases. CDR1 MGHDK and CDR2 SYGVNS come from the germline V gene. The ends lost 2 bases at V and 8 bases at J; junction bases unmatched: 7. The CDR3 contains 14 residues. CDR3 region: CASSETGGAKGYTF. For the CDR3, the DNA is TGTGCCAGCAGTGAAACAGGGGGGGCTAAAGGCTACACCTTC.

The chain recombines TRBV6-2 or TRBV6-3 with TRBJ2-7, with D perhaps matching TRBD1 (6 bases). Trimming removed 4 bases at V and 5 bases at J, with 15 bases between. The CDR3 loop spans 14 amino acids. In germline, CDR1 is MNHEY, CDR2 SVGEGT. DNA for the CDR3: TGTGCCAGCAGTTCTTTGGGGACAAGCCACGAGCAGTACTTC. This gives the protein CASSSLGTSHEQYF.

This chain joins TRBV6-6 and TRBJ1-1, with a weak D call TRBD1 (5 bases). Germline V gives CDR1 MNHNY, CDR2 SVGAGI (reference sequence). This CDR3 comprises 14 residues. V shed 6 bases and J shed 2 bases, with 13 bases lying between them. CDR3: CASSLGTSNTEAFF. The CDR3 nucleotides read TGTGCCAGCAGCCTGGGGACTTCCAACACTGAAGCTTTCTTT.

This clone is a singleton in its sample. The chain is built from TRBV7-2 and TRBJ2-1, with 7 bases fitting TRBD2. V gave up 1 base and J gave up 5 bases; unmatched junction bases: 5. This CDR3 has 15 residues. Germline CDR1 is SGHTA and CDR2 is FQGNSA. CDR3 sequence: CASSLELARDNEQFF. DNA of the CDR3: TGTGCCAGCAGCTTAGAACTAGCGCGGGACAATGAGCAGTTCTTC.

CDR3 bases: TGTGCCAGCTCACCTCGGACAGGGAGCGAAGAGACCCAGTACTTC. It encodes CASSPRTGSEETQYF. V usage is TRBV18 and J usage is TRBJ2-5; 8 bases align to TRBD1. This CDR3 has 15 amino acids. Germline CDR1 reads KGHSH; CDR2 reads LQKENI. Losses at the gene ends were 3 bases for V and 3 bases for J; bases not matched to a gene: 6. Together with reference TRBV18 and TRBJ2-5, the CDR3 gives the full variable domain: NAGVMQNPRHLVRRRGQEARLRCSPMKGHSHVYWYRQLPEEGLKFMVYLQKENIIDESGMPKERFSAEFPKEGPSILRIQQVVRGDSAAYFCASSPRTGSEETQYFGPGTRLLVL.

DNA of the CDR3: TGTGCCAGCAGCATACGGACAGGGATCAGGGGTGAAAAACTGTTTTTT. It codes for CASSIRTGIRGEKLFF. V is TRBV7-2 and J is TRBJ1-4; the match to TRBD1 covers 8 bases. V lost 5 bases, J lost 7 bases, and 12 bases stayed unmatched. The CDR3 runs 16 residues. CDR1 is SGHTA and CDR2 is FQGNSA in the germline V gene. The variable domain in full, with the rest retrieved from reference TRBV7-2 and TRBJ1-4, is GAGVSQSPSNKVTEKGKDVELRCDPISGHTALYWYRQSLGQGLEFLIYFQGNSAPDKSGLPSDRFSAERTGGSVSTLTIQRTQQEDSAVYLCASSIRTGIRGEKLFFGSGTQLSVL.

CDR3: CASSQVGTVYNEQFF. DNA for the CDR3: TGCGCCAGCAGCCAAGTTGGGACAGTCTACAATGAGCAGTTCTTC. The J gene is TRBJ2-1, the V gene TRBV4-1; 7 bases fit TRBD1. The CDR3 has 15 residues. Germline V gene data show CDR1 as MGHRA and CDR2 as YSYEKL. J lost 3 bases, V lost 1 base, and 3 bases had no gene match.

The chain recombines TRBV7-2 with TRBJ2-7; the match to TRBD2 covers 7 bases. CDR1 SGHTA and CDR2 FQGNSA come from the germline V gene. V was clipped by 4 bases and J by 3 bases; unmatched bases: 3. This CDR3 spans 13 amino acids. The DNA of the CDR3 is TGTGCCAGCAGCTGGGACTATCTCTACGAGCAGTACTTC. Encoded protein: CASSWDYLYEQYF.